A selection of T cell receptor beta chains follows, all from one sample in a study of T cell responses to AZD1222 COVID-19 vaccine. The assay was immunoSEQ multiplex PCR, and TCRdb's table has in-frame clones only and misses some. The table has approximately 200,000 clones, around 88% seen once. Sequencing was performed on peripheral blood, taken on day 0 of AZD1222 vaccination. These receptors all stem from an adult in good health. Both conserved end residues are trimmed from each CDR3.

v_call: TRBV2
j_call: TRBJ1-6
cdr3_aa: ASSGQGLTSPLH

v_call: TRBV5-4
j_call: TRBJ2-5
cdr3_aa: ASSLGQGDETQY

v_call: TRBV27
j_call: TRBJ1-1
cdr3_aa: ASSLVGQGVAGTEAF

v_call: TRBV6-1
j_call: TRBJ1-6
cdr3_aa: ASSEAPDRASPLH

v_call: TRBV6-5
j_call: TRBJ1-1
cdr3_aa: ASTERREVEAF

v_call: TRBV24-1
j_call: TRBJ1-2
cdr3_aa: ATSSTLNYGYT

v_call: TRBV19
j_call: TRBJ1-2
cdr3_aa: ASSIKAGANYGYT

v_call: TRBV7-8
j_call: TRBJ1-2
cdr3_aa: ASSPRDGTGGANYGYT

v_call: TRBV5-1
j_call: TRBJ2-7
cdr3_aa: ASSQDGTYEQY

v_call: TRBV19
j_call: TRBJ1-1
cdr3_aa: ASRPGQNTEAF

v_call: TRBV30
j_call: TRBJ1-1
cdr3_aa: AWSNRDDTEAF

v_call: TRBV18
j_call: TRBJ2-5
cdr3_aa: ASSPNSDQETQY

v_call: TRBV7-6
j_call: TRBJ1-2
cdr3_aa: ASSLGPPTGTANYGYT

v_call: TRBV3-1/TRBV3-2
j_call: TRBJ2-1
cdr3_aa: ASSQGGTYNEQF

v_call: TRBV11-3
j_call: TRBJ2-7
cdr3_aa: ASSLAGNSYEQY

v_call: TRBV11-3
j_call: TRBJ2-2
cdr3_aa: ASSASVPSGGANTGELF

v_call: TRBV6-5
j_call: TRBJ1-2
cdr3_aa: ASVDSANYGYT

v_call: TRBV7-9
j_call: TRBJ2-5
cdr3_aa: ASSLRAGYQETQY

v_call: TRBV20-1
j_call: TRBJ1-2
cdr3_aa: SASASGGYT

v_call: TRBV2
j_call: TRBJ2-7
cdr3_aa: ASTGQSTYEQY

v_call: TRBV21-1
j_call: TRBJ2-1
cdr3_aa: ASSKGNDDYNEQF

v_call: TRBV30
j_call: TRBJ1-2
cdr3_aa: AWSRQNYNGYT

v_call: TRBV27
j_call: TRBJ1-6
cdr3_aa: ASSLAPRGRPNSPLH

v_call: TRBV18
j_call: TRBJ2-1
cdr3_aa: ASSPPSGGAVNEQF

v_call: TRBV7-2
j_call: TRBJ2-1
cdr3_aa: ASSLLGLAGAGNEQF

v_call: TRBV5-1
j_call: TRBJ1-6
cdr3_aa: ASSLEGVSYNSPLH

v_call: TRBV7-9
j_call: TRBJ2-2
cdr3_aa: ASSSTVLF

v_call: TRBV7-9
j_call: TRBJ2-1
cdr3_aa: ASSLAGTSNEQF

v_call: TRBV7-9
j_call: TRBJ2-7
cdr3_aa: ASSLGAGRDYEQY

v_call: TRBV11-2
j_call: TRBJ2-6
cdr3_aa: ASSPGSFSSGANVLT

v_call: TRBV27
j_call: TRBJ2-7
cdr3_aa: ASSTLAPGSRRSSYEQY

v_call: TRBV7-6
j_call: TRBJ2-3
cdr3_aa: ASSLDQGAGTDTQY

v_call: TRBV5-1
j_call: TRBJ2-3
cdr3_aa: ASSAQGERTDTQY

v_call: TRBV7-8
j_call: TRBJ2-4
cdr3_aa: ASSLDPGMTKNIQY

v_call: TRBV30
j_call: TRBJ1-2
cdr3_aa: AWSDRGAAGYT

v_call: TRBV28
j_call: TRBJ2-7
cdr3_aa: ASSAHSPFTGTSGIYEQY

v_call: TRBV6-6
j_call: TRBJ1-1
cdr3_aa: ASSYLGNTEAF

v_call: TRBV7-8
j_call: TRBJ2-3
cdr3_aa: ASSFAGSLDTQY

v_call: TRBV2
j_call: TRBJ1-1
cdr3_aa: ASNLGQLNTEAF

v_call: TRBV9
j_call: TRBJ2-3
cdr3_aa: ASSVAGGDTQY

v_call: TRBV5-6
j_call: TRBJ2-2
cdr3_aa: ASSATGGGGAGELF

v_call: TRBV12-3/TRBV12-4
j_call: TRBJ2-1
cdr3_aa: ASSLGVLNEQF

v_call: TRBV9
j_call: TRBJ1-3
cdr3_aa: ASSVGGVSGNTIY

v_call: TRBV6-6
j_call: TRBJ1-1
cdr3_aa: ASSFGFGNTEAF

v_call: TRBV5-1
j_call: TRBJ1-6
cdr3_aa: ASSRGQGGSPLH

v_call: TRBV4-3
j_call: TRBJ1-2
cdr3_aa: ASSQEITGGGYT

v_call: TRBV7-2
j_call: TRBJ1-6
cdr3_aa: ASSPEGTGDSPLH

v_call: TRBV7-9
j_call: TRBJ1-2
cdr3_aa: ASSLGAGGPANYGYT

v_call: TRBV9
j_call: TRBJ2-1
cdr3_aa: ASSVGGGQEQF

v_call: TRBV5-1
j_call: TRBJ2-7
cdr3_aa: ASSLEAPSDEQY

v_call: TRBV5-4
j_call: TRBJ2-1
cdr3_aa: ASSLLESFNEQF

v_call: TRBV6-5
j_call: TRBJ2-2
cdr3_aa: ASSYQITGELF

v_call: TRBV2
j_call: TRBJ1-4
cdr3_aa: ATQGGPNEKLF